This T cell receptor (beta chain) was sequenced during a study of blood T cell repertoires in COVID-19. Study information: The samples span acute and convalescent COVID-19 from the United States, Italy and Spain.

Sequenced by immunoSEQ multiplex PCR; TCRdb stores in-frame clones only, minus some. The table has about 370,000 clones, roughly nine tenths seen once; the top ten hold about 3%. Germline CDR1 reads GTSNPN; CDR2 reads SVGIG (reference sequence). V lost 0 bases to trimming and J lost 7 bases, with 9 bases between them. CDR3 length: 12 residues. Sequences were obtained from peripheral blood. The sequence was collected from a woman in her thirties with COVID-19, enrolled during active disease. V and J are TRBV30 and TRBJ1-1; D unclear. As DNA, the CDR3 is TGTGCCTGGAGTGTGTCGCAGTTTGAAGCTTTCTTT. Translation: CAWSVSQFEAFF.